The 24 T cell receptor beta chains reported below all come from one sample, sequenced in a study of identical twins. TCRdb re-analysed the 5' RACE reads in MiXCR, keeping a single row per CDR3 protein. The sample consists of about 530,000 distinct CDR3 sequences, 20% to 25% of them appearing once. The data were also submitted as part of a second study, on yellow fever vaccine responses in identical twins.

The sample taken for sequencing was CD4+ T cells sorted from blood. The receptor source for this set is a woman aged 18 to 35 in good health.

This clonotype was observed many times. The chain couples TRBV12-3 or TRBV12-4 to TRBJ1-6; 8 positions agree with TRBD1. V shed 2 bases, J shed 7 bases, and the junction held 4 bases outside the gene matches. CDR3 length: 15 amino acids. CDR3 nucleotides: TGTGCCAGCAGTTTAAGAGACAGGGGAAATTCACCCCTCCACTTT. Translated: CASSLRDRGNSPLHF.

The genes are TRBV23-1 and TRBJ2-1, with TRBD1 as a possible D gene (6 bases). TRBV23-1 is marked as an open reading frame, function uncertain. The CDR3 spans 12 residues. Trimming took 11 bases from V and 3 from J, leaving 11 bases between them. CDR3 in DNA: TGCGCCCCAAGGGGGAGCTACAATGAGCAGTTCTTC. Encoded protein: CAPRGSYNEQFF.

This clonotype appeared a few times. This chain links TRBV20-1 with TRBJ2-3, with D possibly matching TRBD2 (5 bases). The V gene's germline CDR1 is DFQATT and CDR2 SNEGSKA (reference sequence). CDR3 length equals 16 residues. Deletions cut 0 bases from V and 4 bases from J, with 17 bases between. The CDR3 nucleotides are TGCAGTGCTAGAGATTCGGGCGCGCCGAGGGCAGATACGCAGTATTTT. Amino acid sequence: CSARDSGAPRADTQYF.

The table lists this clonotype with a few counts. This chain uses TRBV29-1 with TRBJ2-7; TRBD2 is a possible D gene (5 bases). Germline V gene lookup returns CDR1 SQVTM and CDR2 ANQGSEA. The CDR3 runs to 12 residues. The ends were cut back, 7 bases at V and 4 bases at J, with 14 bases in the middle. The CDR3 sequence is CSGELEGYEQYF. The CDR3 DNA is TGCAGCGGGGAGCTTGAGGGTTACGAGCAGTACTTC.

The table lists this clonotype with a few counts. The CDR3 region is CASSPGLAGVVNEQFF. DNA of the CDR3: TGCGCCAGCAGCCCGGGACTAGCGGGAGTCGTGAATGAGCAGTTCTTC. V is TRBV5-1 and J is TRBJ2-1; the match to TRBD2 covers 14 bases. The CDR3 contains 16 residues. In germline, CDR1 is SGHRS, CDR2 YFSETQ. With V trimmed by 4 bases and J by 7 bases, 7 bases remained unmatched.

As regards this clonotype: Compared with germline, one end of the junction differs, possibly owing to a read error. The J gene is TRBJ2-4, the V gene TRBV20-1, with TRBD1 identical over 8 bases. CDR3 length equals 11 residues. Germline CDR1 and CDR2: DFQATT and SNEGSKA (reference sequence). DNA for the CDR3: TGCAGTGCTAGTGGGACAGGTCCAATGGGCTTC. The encoded protein is CSASGTGPMGF.

About this clonotype itself: One end of the junction varies from germline; a read error may be responsible. This chain joins TRBV2 and TRBJ2-1; either TRBD1 or TRBD2 may supply D (5 bases each). Germline CDR1 SNHLY, CDR2 FYNNEI. The CDR3 totals 13 residues. CDR3 nucleotide sequence: TGTGCCAGCACCTCTTTAAGCCCGGGGCAAGGATCCTTC. This sequence encodes CASTSLSPGQGSF.

This chain joins TRBV19 and TRBJ2-3; D gene uncertain. Per the germline V gene, CDR1 is LNHDA and CDR2 is SQIVND (reference sequence). There are 14 residues in the CDR3. Trimming stripped 3 bases from V and 3 bases from J, with 10 bases between. The DNA of the CDR3 is TGTGCCAGTAGTATTCAGATGCCTACAGATACGCAGTATTTT. The encoded protein is CASSIQMPTDTQYF.

This clonotype was picked up one time. V gene TRBV7-9 combines with J gene TRBJ2-1, with 8 bases matching TRBD2. Per germline, CDR1 SEHNR and CDR2 FQNEAQ (reference sequence). The junction had 5 bases not matched to a gene; V was cut back by 7 bases and J by 9 bases. This CDR3 contains 12 residues. The DNA of the CDR3 is TGTGCCAGCAACCCCGGGGGGGCTGAGCAGTTCTTC. The encoded protein is CASNPGGAEQFF.

The rearrangement uses TRBV9 and TRBJ2-1; D is undetermined. Germline lookup yields CDR1 SGDLS and CDR2 YYNGEE. With 0 bases removed from V and 10 bases from J, the gap between germline ends came to 14 bases. The CDR3 runs 14 residues. The CDR3 loop is CASSVVPGSAEQFF. The CDR3 nucleotides are TGTGCCAGCAGCGTAGTCCCGGGTTCGGCGGAGCAGTTCTTC.

This clonotype was counted a few times. V gene TRBV2 combines with J gene TRBJ2-5, with D possibly TRBD2 on 6 matching bases. From germline, CDR1 is SNHLY and CDR2 FYNNEI. This CDR3 has 13 amino acids. V lost 4 bases to trimming and J lost 6 bases, with 12 bases between them. CDR3 nucleotide sequence: TGTGCCAGCAGTGCGCGGGATGGAAAGACCCAGTACTTC. It specifies CASSARDGKTQYF.

This chain links TRBV5-4 with TRBJ2-1; D not resolved. The V gene lost 7 bases and the J gene lost 4 bases, with 9 bases spanning the gap. CDR3 length equals 12 residues. Per germline, CDR1 SGHNT and CDR2 YYREEE (reference sequence). The CDR3 bases are TGTGCCAGCGCAGGAGTATACAATGAGCAGTTCTTC. Translating it yields CASAGVYNEQFF.

This clonotype was seen only a few times. CDR3 nucleotides: TGCGCCAGCCGGGACGGTTTTTCACCCCTCCACTTT. Translated: CASRDGFSPLHF. This chain joins TRBV4-1 and TRBJ1-6; weak D call: TRBD1 (5 bases). The CDR3 is made up of 12 amino acids. Germline V lookup: CDR1 MGHRA, CDR2 YSYEKL. Trimming took off 8 bases at V and 9 bases at J, with 11 bases between the two ends.

This chain joins TRBV10-3 and TRBJ2-7; 11 bases line up with TRBD2. The CDR3 totals 17 residues. The germline V gene has CDR1 ENHRY and CDR2 SYGVKD. After removal of 3 bases from V and 3 bases from J, the junction contained 10 bases not matched to a gene. CDR3: CAISDHPGTSGVYEQYV. CDR3 DNA sequence: TGTGCCATCAGTGACCACCCCGGGACTAGCGGCGTCTACGAGCAGTACGTC.

The chain links TRBV7-9 to TRBJ2-7, with D perhaps TRBD1 (6 bases). V lost 8 bases, J lost 6 bases, and 20 bases lay in between. The CDR3 is 14 amino acids. CDR1 is SEHNR and CDR2 is FQNEAQ in the germline V gene (reference sequence). In nucleotides, the CDR3 is TGTGCCAGCGGCCGGGACATTTCATTAAGCGAGCAGTACTTC. Translation: CASGRDISLSEQYF.

Written as DNA, the CDR3 is TGTGCCACCAGTGATCCCCGGACTAGCGGGAGGGACGAAGAGACCCAGTACTTC. Translated, it gives CATSDPRTSGRDEETQYF. The gene calls are TRBV24-1 and TRBJ2-5, with 15 bases aligning to TRBD2. The CDR3 consists of 18 residues. The trim removed 3 bases at V and 3 bases at J, leaving 7 bases unmatched. Germline V CDR1 and CDR2: KGHDR, SFDVKD.

This clonotype was recorded a few times. The chain couples TRBV7-9 to TRBJ1-1; D gene ambiguous. The length of the CDR3 is 13 residues. The V gene lost 0 bases and the J gene lost 10 bases, with 12 bases spanning the gap. Germline V gene sequence: CDR1 SEHNR, CDR2 FQNEAQ (reference sequence). The CDR3 loop is CASSLAGPPGAFF. The CDR3 bases are TGTGCCAGCAGCTTAGCGGGCCCACCGGGAGCTTTCTTT. The full variable domain, rest sourced from reference TRBV7-9 and TRBJ1-1, is DTGVSQNPRHKITKRGQNVTFRCDPISEHNRLYWYRQTLGQGPEFLTYFQNEAQLEKSRLLSDRFSAERPKGSFSTLEIQRTEQGDSAMYLCASSLAGPPGAFFGQGTRLTVV.

V gene TRBV28 combines with J gene TRBJ2-1; TRBD2 matches at 8 bases. Germline trimming cut 7 bases from V and 6 bases from J; bases unmatched to any gene: 11. The CDR3 length is 15 residues. Germline V lookup: CDR1 MDHEN, CDR2 SYDVKM. This CDR3 is CASTAPGRVGNEQFF. The DNA for the CDR3 is TGTGCCAGCACTGCACCCGGGAGGGTTGGCAATGAGCAGTTCTTC.

The chain couples TRBV12-3 or TRBV12-4 to TRBJ2-1; TRBD2 agrees at 8 bases. The CDR3 extends over 15 amino acids. V lost 7 bases to trimming and J lost 2 bases; unmatched junction nucleotides: 7. In DNA, the CDR3 is TGTGCCAGCACCACCAGCGGGGGCCCCTACAATGAGCAGTTCTTC. Translated, it gives CASTTSGGPYNEQFF.

This clonotype was detected ten times or more. The gene calls are TRBV6-1 and TRBJ1-1; unclear D gene. CDR3 length: 14 amino acids. Looked up from germline, CDR1 is MNHNS and CDR2 is SASEGT. V gave up 6 bases and J gave up 9 bases, with 20 bases separating them. The chain's CDR3 is CASSLHTSGGKAFF. The CDR3 nucleotides read TGTGCCAGCAGCCTCCACACGTCGGGTGGAAAAGCTTTCTTT.

This sequence joins TRBV6-2 or TRBV6-3 and TRBJ2-2; D might be TRBD1 or TRBD2, each matching 5 bases. Germline V lookup: CDR1 MNHEY, CDR2 SVGEGT. V shed 0 bases and J shed 3 bases, with 11 bases lying between them. The CDR3 extends over 16 amino acids. This chain's CDR3 is CASSYSRGRDTGELFF. The CDR3 DNA is TGTGCCAGCAGTTACTCGAGGGGTCGGGACACCGGGGAGCTGTTTTTT.

This clonotype occurred a few times. The J gene is TRBJ2-5, the V gene TRBV7-9; D ambiguous. Trimming removed 2 bases at V and 6 bases at J, with 7 bases between. The CDR3 is 12 amino acids. The germline CDR1 and CDR2 sequences are SEHNR and FQNEAQ (reference sequence). The CDR3 nucleotides are TGTGCCAGCAGCTTATTGAGGAAGACCCAGTACTTC. It is translated as CASSLLRKTQYF.

This clonotype was counted between two and nine times. The chain has TRBV12-3 or TRBV12-4 and TRBJ2-1; the D gene is possibly TRBD2 (5 bases). Trimming left V 10 bases short and J 0 bases short, with 19 bases between. CDR3 size: 16 residues. The CDR3 reads CATRPSHFSSYNEQFF. The DNA for the CDR3 is TGTGCCACCAGGCCTAGCCATTTCAGCTCCTACAATGAGCAGTTCTTC.

This clonotype has more than one count but fewer than ten. The V and J genes are TRBV24-1 and TRBJ2-1; D unclear. This CDR3 is built from 13 residues. Germline lookup yields CDR1 KGHDR and CDR2 SFDVKD. With 8 bases removed from V and 7 bases from J, the gap between germline ends came to 14 bases. Written as DNA, the CDR3 is TGTGCCACCACCTATGGTGGGTTGAATGAGCAGTTCTTC. Residues: CATTYGGLNEQFF.